This TCR beta chain comes out of a study of blood T cell repertoires in COVID-19. Study background: The United States, Italy and Spain were the sources of the acute and convalescent COVID-19 samples.

Someone with COVID-19 had been met by exposed participants within 2 weeks before study entry. CDR1 is SGHTA and CDR2 is FQGNSA in the germline V gene. The length of the CDR3 is 14 residues. Deletions cut 1 base from V and 4 bases from J, with 10 bases between. Libraries were prepared by immunoSEQ multiplex PCR; TCRdb keeps only in-frame clonotypes and omits some of them. The sample comprises some 300,000 clones, roughly 90% of which are singletons, and roughly 3.6% rests with the top ten. The receptor was isolated from a woman aged 25 to 39 who had been exposed to COVID-19. Source material: PBMCs or T cells enriched from blood (not recorded which). The genes are TRBV7-2 and TRBJ1-1; TRBD1 is a possible D gene (5 bases). CDR3 region: CASSLGSGFTEAFF. The CDR3 bases are TGTGCCAGCAGCTTAGGGTCAGGGTTCACTGAAGCTTTCTTT.